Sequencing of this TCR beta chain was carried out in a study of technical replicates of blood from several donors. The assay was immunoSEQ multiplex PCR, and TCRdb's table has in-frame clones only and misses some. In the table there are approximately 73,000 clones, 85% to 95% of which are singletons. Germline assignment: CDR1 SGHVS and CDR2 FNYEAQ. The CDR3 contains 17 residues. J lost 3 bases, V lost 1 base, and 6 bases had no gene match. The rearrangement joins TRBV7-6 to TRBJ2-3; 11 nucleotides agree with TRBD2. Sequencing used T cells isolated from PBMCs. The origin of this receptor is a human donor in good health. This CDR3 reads CASSLDEASGRTDTQYF. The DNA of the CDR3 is TGTGCCAGCAGCTTAGACGAGGCTAGCGGGAGGACAGATACGCAGTATTTT.